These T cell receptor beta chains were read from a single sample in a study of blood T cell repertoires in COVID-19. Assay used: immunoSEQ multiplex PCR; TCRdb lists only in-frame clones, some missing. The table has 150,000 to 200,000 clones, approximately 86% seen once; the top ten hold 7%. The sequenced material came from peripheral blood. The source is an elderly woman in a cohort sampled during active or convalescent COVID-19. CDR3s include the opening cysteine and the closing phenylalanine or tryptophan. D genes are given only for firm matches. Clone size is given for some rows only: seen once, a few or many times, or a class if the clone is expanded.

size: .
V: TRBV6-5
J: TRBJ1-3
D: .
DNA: TGTGCCAGCATGGCAGGCCACTCTGGAAACACCATATATTTT
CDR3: CASMAGHSGNTIYF

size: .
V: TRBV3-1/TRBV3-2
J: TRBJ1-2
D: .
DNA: TGTGCCAGCAGCCGGAGCTATGGCTACACCTTC
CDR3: CASSRSYGYTF

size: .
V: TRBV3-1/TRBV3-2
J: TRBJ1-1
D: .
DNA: TGTGCCAGCAGAGGGGGGGTAACTTTCTTT
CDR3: CASRGGVTFF

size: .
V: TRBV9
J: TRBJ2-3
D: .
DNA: TGTGCCAGCAGCGATTGGGGGCCCACAGATACGCAGTATTTT
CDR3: CASSDWGPTDTQYF

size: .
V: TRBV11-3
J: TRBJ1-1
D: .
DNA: TGTGCCAGCAGCAATTCCGGTAGGGGCACTGAAGCTTTCTTT
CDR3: CASSNSGRGTEAFF

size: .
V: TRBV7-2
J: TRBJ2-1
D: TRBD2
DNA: TGTGCCAGCAGCTCCATAGCGGGAGTAGGCAATGAGCAGTTCTTC
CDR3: CASSSIAGVGNEQFF

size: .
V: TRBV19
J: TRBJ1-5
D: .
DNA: TGTGCCAGTAGTCTGGGAGAGGATCCGCCCCAGCATTTT
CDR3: CASSLGEDPPQHF

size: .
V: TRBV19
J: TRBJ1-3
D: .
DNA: TGTGCCAGTAGTATGGAGCCCACCTCTGGAAACACCATATATTTT
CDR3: CASSMEPTSGNTIYF

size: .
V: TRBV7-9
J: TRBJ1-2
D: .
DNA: TGTGCCAGCAGCTTAGGTACATACTATGGCTACACCTTC
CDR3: CASSLGTYYGYTF

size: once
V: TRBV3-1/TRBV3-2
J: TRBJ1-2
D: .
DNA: TGTGCCAGCAGCCAATACGAGGGTGTCGGTGGCTACACCTTC
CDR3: CASSQYEGVGGYTF

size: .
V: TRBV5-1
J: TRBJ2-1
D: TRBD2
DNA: TGCGCCAGCAGCCCGGGTGATAGCGGGGTTAATGAGCAGTTCTTC
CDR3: CASSPGDSGVNEQFF

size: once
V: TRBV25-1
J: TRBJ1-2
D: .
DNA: TGTGCCAGCAGTGCCCGGCAAGGGGTTCGAGGCTATGGCTACACCTTC
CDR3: CASSARQGVRGYGYTF

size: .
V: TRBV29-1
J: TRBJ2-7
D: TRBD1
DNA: TGCAGCGTTGGACAGGGGGGCAACGAGCAGTACTTC
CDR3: CSVGQGGNEQYF

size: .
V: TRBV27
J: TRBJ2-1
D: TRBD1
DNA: TGTGCCAGCAGAGCGGGGACAGGGGCCTACAATGAGCAGTTCTTC
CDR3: CASRAGTGAYNEQFF

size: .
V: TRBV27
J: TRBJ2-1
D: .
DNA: TGTGCCAGCAGCAGCTTGGGACTGACCTACAATGAGCAGTTCTTC
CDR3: CASSSLGLTYNEQFF

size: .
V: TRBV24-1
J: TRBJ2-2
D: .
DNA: TGTGCCACCAGTGCCAACAGGGCCGGGGAGCTGTTTTTT
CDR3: CATSANRAGELFF

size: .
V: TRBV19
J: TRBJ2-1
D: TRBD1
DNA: TGTGCCAGTAGGGGGACAGGGTTTAGGAACTCCTACAATGAGCAGTTCTTC
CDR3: CASRGTGFRNSYNEQFF

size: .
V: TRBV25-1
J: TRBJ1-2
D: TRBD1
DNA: TGTGCCAGCAGTGCCGGAGGGGGCAACTATGGCTACACCTTC
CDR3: CASSAGGGNYGYTF

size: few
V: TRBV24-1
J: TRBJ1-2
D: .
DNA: TGTGCCACCAGTGATAGTACAGGGAGTGCCTATGGCTACACCTTC
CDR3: CATSDSTGSAYGYTF

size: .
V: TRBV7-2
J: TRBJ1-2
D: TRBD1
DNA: TGTGCCAGCAGCTTGGACAGGGAAAACTATGGCTACACCTTC
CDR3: CASSLDRENYGYTF

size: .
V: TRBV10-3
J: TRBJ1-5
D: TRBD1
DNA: TGTGCCATAGGACAGGAAAATCAGCCCCAGCATTTT
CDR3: CAIGQENQPQHF

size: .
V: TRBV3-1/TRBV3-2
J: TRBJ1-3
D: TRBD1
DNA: TGTGCCAGCAGCCAAGACAGGGGGCCTGGAAACACCATATATTTT
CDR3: CASSQDRGPGNTIYF

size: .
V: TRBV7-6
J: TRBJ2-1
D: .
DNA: TGTGCCAGCAGCTGGACCATAGCGAAATCCTACAATGAGCAGTTCTTC
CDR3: CASSWTIAKSYNEQFF

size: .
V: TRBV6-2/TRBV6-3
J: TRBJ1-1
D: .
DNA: TGTGCCAGCAGTTGGCACCCTACGACAGGCCCAAACACTGAAGCTTTCTTT
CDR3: CASSWHPTTGPNTEAFF

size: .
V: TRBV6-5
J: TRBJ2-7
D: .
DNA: TGTGCCAGCAGTTACGGCGGGCTAGGGTCCTACGAGCAGTACTTC
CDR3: CASSYGGLGSYEQYF

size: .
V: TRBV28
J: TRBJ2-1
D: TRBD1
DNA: TGTGCCAGCATGAGGGGGCTCTACAATGAGCAGTTCTTC
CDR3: CASMRGLYNEQFF

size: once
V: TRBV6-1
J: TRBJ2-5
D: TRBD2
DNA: TGTGCCAGCAGTGCGGGCCTAGCGGGACTCCAAGAGACCCAGTACTTC
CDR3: CASSAGLAGLQETQYF

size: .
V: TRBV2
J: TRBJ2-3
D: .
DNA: TGTGCCAGCAATTTGGCAAATACGCAGTATTTT
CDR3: CASNLANTQYF

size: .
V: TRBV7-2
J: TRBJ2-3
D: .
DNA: TGTGCCAGCAGCTTAGTTGGCTCCCGGGACATAGGCACAGATACGCAGTATTTT
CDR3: CASSLVGSRDIGTDTQYF

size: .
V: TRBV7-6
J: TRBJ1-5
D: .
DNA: TGTGCCAGCAGCCCGGGGGTAAGAGGCAATCAGCCCCAGCATTTT
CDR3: CASSPGVRGNQPQHF

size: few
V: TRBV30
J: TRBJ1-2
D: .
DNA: TGTGCCTGGAGTGCGCTTCTATTAGTAGGGGAGGGTGGCTACACCTTC
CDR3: CAWSALLLVGEGGYTF

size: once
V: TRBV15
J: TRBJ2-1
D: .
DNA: TGTGCCACCAGCAGTCAGTTAATAGCGGAGCAGTTCTTC
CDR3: CATSSQLIAEQFF

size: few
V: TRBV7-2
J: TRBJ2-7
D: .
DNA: TGTGCCAGCAGCTCACAGGCGGGGAGATCGTCCTACGAGCAGTACTTC
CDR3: CASSSQAGRSSYEQYF

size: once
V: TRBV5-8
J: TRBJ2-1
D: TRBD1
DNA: TGTGCCAGCAGCTTCGGCCCAGGGGGCGCGAACGAGCAGTTCTTC
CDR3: CASSFGPGGANEQFF

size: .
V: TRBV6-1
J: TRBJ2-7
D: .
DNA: TGTGCCAGCAGTCACCCAGGTCTTGGGGCCCGCCGGTACTTC
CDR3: CASSHPGLGARRYF

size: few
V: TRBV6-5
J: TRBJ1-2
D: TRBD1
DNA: TGTGCCAGCATCAGAAACTCCGGGACAGGTGAAGGCTACACCTTC
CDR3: CASIRNSGTGEGYTF

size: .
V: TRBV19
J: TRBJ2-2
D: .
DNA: TGTGCCAGTAGCCCCACAGGGCTTGGCGCCGGGGAGCTGTTTTTT
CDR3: CASSPTGLGAGELFF

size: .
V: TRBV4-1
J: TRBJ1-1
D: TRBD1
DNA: TGCGCCAGCAGCCCGAGGGACAGGGGAGGCACTGAAGCTTTCTTT
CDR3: CASSPRDRGGTEAFF

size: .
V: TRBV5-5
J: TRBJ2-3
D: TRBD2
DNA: TGTGCCAGCAGCCTAGGACTAGCGGCCGAAGATACGCAGTATTTT
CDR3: CASSLGLAAEDTQYF

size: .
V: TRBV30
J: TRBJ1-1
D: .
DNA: TGTGCCTGGAGTGCGACAGATCAACAAGCTTTCTTT
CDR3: CAWSATDQQAFF

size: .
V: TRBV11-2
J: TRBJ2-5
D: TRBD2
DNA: TGTGCCAGCAGCTTTTCGACTCCGGCGGGAGCAGAGACCCAGTACTTC
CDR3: CASSFSTPAGAETQYF

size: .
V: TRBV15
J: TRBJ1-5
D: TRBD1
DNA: TGTGCCACCAGCAGGACAGGGGTGGGACAGCCCCAGCATTTT
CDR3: CATSRTGVGQPQHF

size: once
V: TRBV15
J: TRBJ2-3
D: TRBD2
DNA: TGTGCCACCAGCGCTTGGGGGGCTAGCGGGAGCTCATATACGCAGTATTTT
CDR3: CATSAWGASGSSYTQYF

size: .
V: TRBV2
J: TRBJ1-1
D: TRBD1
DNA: TGTGCCAGCAGCCCCGACAGGGGAGACACTGAAGCTTTCTTT
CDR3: CASSPDRGDTEAFF

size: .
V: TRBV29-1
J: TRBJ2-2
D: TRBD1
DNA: TGCAGCGCCAGACAGGGGAACGGGGAGCTGTTTTTT
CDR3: CSARQGNGELFF

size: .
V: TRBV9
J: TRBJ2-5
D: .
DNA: TGTGCCAGCAGCCCCGGGGTTCGCGACGAGACCCAGTACTTC
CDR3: CASSPGVRDETQYF

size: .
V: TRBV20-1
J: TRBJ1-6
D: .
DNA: TGCAGTGCTAGTTGGGGGGGGGTCTCAGGGAATTCACCCCTCCACTTT
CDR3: CSASWGGVSGNSPLHF

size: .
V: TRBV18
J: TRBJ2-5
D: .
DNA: TGTGCCAGCTCACCACGCGGGGCCAGGGGGACGTTGGAGACCCAGTACTTC
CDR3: CASSPRGARGTLETQYF

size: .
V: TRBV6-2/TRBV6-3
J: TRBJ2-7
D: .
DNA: TGTGCCAGCAGTTACGGGACTGCTGACTCCTACGAGCAGTACTTC
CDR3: CASSYGTADSYEQYF

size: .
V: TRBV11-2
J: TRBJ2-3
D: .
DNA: TGTGCCAGCAGCGATACTACAGATACGCAGTATTTT
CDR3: CASSDTTDTQYF

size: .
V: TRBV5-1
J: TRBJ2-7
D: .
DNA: TGCGCCAGCAGCGTGGGGGGCAGGGCCGGATACGAGCAGTACTTC
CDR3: CASSVGGRAGYEQYF

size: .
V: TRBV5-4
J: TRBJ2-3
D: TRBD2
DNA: TGTGCCAGCAGCTCCCGGACTAGCGGGTGGGGGGATACGCAGTATTTT
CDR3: CASSSRTSGWGDTQYF

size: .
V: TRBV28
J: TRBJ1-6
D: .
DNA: TGTGCCAGCAGCCCAGGGTGGGATAATGCAGGTTCACCCCTCCACTTT
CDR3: CASSPGWDNAGSPLHF

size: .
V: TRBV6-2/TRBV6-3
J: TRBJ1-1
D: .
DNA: TGTGCCAGCAGTTATCCACAGGGTCTTTTGACTGAAGCTTTCTTT
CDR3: CASSYPQGLLTEAFF

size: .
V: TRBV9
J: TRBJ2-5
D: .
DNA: TGTGCCAGCAGCGTAGAAGCGGGTACCTCGTACCAAGAGACCCAGTACTTC
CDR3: CASSVEAGTSYQETQYF

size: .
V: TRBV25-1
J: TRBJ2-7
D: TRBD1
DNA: TGTGCCAGCAGTGAATATCGGACAGGGGATTCCTACGAGCAGTACTTC
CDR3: CASSEYRTGDSYEQYF

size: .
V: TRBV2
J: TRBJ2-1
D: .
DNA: TGTGCCAGTCCTGCCGCGGGCAGATACAATGAGCAGTTCTTC
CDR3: CASPAAGRYNEQFF

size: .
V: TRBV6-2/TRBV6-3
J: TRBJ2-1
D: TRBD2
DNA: TGTGCCAGCAGCCCCATGGAAGCGGGGGATAACAATGAGCAGTTCTTC
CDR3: CASSPMEAGDNNEQFF

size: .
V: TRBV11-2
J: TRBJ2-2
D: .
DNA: TGTGCCAGCAGCTCACAACCGTCTTCCGGGGAGCTGTTTTTT
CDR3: CASSSQPSSGELFF

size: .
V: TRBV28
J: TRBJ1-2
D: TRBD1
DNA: TGTGCCAGCAGTTCCCTGGGGGGTGGACAACAGGGGTTAGGCTACACCTTC
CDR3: CASSSLGGGQQGLGYTF